This passage covers 16 T cell receptor beta chains from one sample sequenced in a study of CD4+ T cells in melanoma. Repertoires were generated with immunoSEQ multiplex PCR, while TCRdb's copy carries only in-frame clones and drops some. Among over 100,000 clones listed, over 80% were seen once. The sequencing input was peripheral blood. These receptors originate from a human donor with melanoma.

The J gene is TRBJ1-5, the V gene TRBV6-5; no definite D call. V gave up 0 bases and J gave up 11 bases, with 11 bases separating them. This CDR3 region has 13 residues. Germline loops: CDR1 MNHEY, CDR2 SVGAGI. The DNA of the CDR3 is TGTGCCAGCAGTTACTCAGGGAAACAAGCCCAGCATTTT. Translation: CASSYSGKQAQHF.

Of note for this clone: Additional DNA sequences in this sample encode the identical CDR3. The chain joins TRBV29-1 to TRBJ1-2; no definite D call. V was clipped by 4 bases and J by 4 bases, with 10 bases between them. CDR1 and CDR2 from the germline V gene are SQVTM and ANQGSEA. This CDR3 region has 12 residues. The CDR3 sequence: CSVGEVGYGYTF. The CDR3 nucleotides are TGCAGCGTTGGGGAGGTTGGCTATGGCTACACCTTC.

This chain links TRBV11-2 with TRBJ2-2; weak D call: TRBD1 (6 bases). Germline assignment: CDR1 SGHAT and CDR2 FQNNGV. Trimming took off 0 bases at V and 8 bases at J, with 19 bases between the two ends. CDR3 length equals 17 residues. As DNA, the CDR3 is TGTGCCAGCAGCTTAGAGGGGGCGGCGACCTATTTGGGGGAGCTGTTTTTT. It codes for CASSLEGAATYLGELFF.

This chain joins TRBV9 and TRBJ2-2; the match to TRBD1 covers 9 bases. This CDR3 spans 17 amino acids. Trimming at V came to 3 bases and at J to 6 bases, leaving 12 bases not matched to a gene. Germline assignment: CDR1 SGDLS and CDR2 YYNGEE. In DNA form, the CDR3 reads TGTGCCAGCAGCGGTTTTCGGGGACAGGGTTTTTCCGGGGAGCTGTTTTTT. Translating it yields CASSGFRGQGFSGELFF.

The J gene is TRBJ1-5, the V gene TRBV4-1, with D unresolved. Germline V CDR1 and CDR2: MGHRA, YSYEKL. The CDR3 spans 14 residues. V shed 4 bases and J shed 4 bases, with 11 bases lying between them. This CDR3 is CASSPGAGNQPQHF. Here the CDR3 DNA reads TGCGCCAGCAGCCCGGGAGCGGGGAATCAGCCCCAGCATTTT.

This clone was detected only once. The chain carries TRBV28 and TRBJ1-2; the D is unclear. V lost 7 bases, J lost 4 bases, and 16 bases lay in between. CDR1 MDHEN and CDR2 SYDVKM come from the germline V gene. There are 14 residues in the CDR3. The CDR3: CASTSPGRFYGYTF. CDR3 DNA: TGTGCCAGCACTTCGCCCGGGCGGTTCTATGGCTACACCTTC.

This clone appeared a single time. The chain carries TRBV28 and TRBJ2-7, with D unresolved. The ends were cut back, 5 bases at V and 2 bases at J, with 13 bases in the middle. The germline gives CDR1 MDHEN, CDR2 SYDVKM. The CDR3 runs to 14 residues. The CDR3 reads CASSPSSATYEQYF. The CDR3 DNA is TGTGCCAGCAGTCCATCAAGCGCAACCTACGAGCAGTACTTC.

The V and J genes are TRBV29-1 and TRBJ1-1; 7 nucleotides agree with TRBD1. The CDR3 consists of 14 residues. V was clipped by 4 bases and J by 3 bases; unmatched bases: 8. The germline gives CDR1 SQVTM, CDR2 ANQGSEA. The CDR3: CSVGYYRGDTEAFF. For the CDR3, the DNA is TGCAGCGTTGGTTATTACAGGGGCGACACTGAAGCTTTCTTT.

The V gene is TRBV15, the J gene TRBJ2-5; D may be TRBD2 (5 bases). Germline CDR1 reads LNHNV; CDR2 reads YYDKDF (reference sequence). The CDR3 length is 14 residues. V was clipped by 0 bases and J by 4 bases, with 9 bases between them. CDR3 loop: CATSRDGGLETQYF. The CDR3 DNA follows: TGTGCCACCAGCAGAGATGGAGGCTTAGAGACCCAGTACTTC.

V gene TRBV5-4 combines with J gene TRBJ2-3; D remains ambiguous. There are 13 residues in the CDR3. Per the germline V gene, CDR1 is SGHNT and CDR2 is YYREEE (reference sequence). V lost 3 bases and J 5 bases, leaving 10 bases between the germline ends. The CDR3 bases are TGTGCCAGCAGCTCCGCCATGGTAGATACGCAGTATTTT. Its protein is CASSSAMVDTQYF.

The V and J genes are TRBV4-3 and TRBJ2-7; TRBD2 matches at 11 bases. Germline V gene lookup returns CDR1 LGHNA and CDR2 YSLEER. The V gene end was trimmed by 8 bases and the J gene end by 2 bases; junction bases not matched to a gene: 8. CDR3 size: 15 residues. CDR3 nucleotide sequence: TGCGCCAGCGCTCCCGGGACTAGCGGTACCTACGAGCAGTACTTC. Encoded protein: CASAPGTSGTYEQYF.

V usage is TRBV20-1 and J usage is TRBJ2-7; unclear D gene. This CDR3 has 11 residues. The V end was cut by 5 bases, the J end by 7 bases, with 12 bases between. Germline lookup yields CDR1 DFQATT and CDR2 SNEGSKA (reference sequence). CDR3 region: CSARWGSEQYF. CDR3 in DNA: TGCAGTGCTCGTTGGGGATCGGAGCAGTACTTC.

This clone came up a few times. The V and J genes are TRBV7-2 and TRBJ1-5; perhaps TRBD1 as D (5 bases). CDR3 length: 15 residues. Germline values: CDR1 SGHTA, CDR2 FQGNSA. The ends were cut back, 7 bases at V and 4 bases at J, with 17 bases in the middle. CDR3 sequence reads: CASTVDGGRNQPQHF. The CDR3 nucleotides read TGTGCCAGCACCGTTGACGGGGGAAGGAATCAGCCCCAGCATTTT.

The V call is TRBV11-3, the J call TRBJ2-3, with a weak D call TRBD1 (5 bases). The V gene's germline CDR1 is SGHNT and CDR2 YENEEA. V lost 1 base and J lost 2, with 10 bases in between. The CDR3 is 15 residues long. CDR3: CASSLGDSNTDTQYF. The CDR3 DNA is TGTGCCAGCAGCTTAGGTGACAGCAACACAGATACGCAGTATTTT. Using reference TRBV11-3 and TRBJ2-3 for the parts outside the CDR3, the full variable domain is EAGVVQSPRYKIIEKKQPVAFWCNPISGHNTLYWYLQNLGQGPELLIRYENEEAVDDSQLPKDRFSAERLKGVDSTLKIQPAELGDSAVYLCASSLGDSNTDTQYFGPGTRLTVL.

Only one count was recorded for this clone. The J gene is TRBJ2-3, the V gene TRBV2; 9 bases are shared with TRBD2. V lost 8 bases, J lost 5 bases, and 14 bases stayed unmatched. Germline V gives CDR1 SNHLY, CDR2 FYNNEI. This CDR3 spans 16 amino acids. CDR3 sequence: CASRSRGAGGRDTQYF. CDR3 bases: TGTGCCAGCCGTTCTAGGGGAGCGGGAGGAAGAGATACGCAGTATTTT.

V and J are TRBV30 and TRBJ1-1; no definite D call. The CDR3 contains 14 residues. Trimming cost V 0 bases and J 5 bases, with 13 bases left between them. CDR1 GTSNPN and CDR2 SVGIG come from the germline V gene (reference sequence). In nucleotides, the CDR3 is TGTGCCTGGAGTGTATCGCTCGGGCGGACTGAAGCTTTCTTT. Translated: CAWSVSLGRTEAFF.